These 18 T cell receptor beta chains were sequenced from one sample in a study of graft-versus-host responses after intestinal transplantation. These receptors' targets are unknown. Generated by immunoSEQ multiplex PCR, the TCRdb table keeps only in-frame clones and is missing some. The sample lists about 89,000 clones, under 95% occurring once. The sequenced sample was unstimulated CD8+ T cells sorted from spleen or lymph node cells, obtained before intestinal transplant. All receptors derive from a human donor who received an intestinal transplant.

The CDR3: CASSQTGDYGYTF. CDR3 DNA sequence: TGTGCCAGCAGCCAGACAGGGGACTATGGCTACACCTTC. The chain combines TRBV27 with TRBJ1-2; TRBD1 aligns across 8 bases. The CDR3 consists of 13 residues. Germline V gives CDR1 MNHEY, CDR2 SMNVEV (reference sequence). J gave up 3 bases and V 6 bases, and 3 bases lay outside the gene matches.

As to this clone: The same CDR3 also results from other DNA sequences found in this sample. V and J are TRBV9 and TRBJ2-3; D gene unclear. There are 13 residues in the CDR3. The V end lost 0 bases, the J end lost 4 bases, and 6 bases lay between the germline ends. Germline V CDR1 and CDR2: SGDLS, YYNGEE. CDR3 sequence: CASSVATADTQYF. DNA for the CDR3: TGTGCCAGCAGCGTAGCCACTGCAGATACGCAGTATTTT.

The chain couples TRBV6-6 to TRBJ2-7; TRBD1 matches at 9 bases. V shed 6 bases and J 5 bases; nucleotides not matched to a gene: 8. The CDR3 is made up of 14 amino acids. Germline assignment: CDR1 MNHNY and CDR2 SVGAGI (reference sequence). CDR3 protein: CASRKTGGGHEQYF. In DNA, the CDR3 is TGTGCCAGCAGGAAGACAGGGGGAGGCCACGAGCAGTACTTC.

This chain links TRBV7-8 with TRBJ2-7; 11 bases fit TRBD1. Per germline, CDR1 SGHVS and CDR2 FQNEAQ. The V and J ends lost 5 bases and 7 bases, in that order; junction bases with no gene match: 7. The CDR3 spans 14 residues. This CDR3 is CASSTGQGAAEQYF. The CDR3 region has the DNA TGTGCCAGCAGCACTGGACAGGGGGCAGCGGAGCAGTACTTC.

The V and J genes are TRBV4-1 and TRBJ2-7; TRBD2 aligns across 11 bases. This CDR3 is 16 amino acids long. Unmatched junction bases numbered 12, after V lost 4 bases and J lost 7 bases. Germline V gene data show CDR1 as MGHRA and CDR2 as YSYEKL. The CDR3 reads CASSLSLAGGLGEQYF. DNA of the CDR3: TGCGCCAGCAGCCTAAGCCTAGCGGGGGGCCTTGGGGAGCAGTACTTC.

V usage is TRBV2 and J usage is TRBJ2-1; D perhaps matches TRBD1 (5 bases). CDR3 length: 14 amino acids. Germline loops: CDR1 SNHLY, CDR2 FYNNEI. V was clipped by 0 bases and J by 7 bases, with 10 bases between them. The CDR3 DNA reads TGTGCCAGCAGTGAAGCTGGCGCAGGGAATGAGCAGTTCTTC. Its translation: CASSEAGAGNEQFF.

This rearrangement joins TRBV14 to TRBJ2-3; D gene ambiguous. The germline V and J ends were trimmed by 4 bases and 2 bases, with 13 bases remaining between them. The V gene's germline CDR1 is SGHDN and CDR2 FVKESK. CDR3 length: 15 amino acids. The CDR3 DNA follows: TGTGCCAGCAGCCCCCGCGGCACTTACACAGATACGCAGTATTTT. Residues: CASSPRGTYTDTQYF.

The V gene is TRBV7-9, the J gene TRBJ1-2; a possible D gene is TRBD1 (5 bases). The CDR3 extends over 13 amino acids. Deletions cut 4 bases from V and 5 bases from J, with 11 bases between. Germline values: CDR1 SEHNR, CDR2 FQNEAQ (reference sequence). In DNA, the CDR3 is TGTGCCAGCAGCTGGGGGGGGAGGTATGGCTACACCTTC. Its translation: CASSWGGRYGYTF. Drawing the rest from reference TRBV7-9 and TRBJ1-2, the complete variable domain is DTGVSQNPRHKITKRGQNVTFRCDPISEHNRLYWYRQTLGQGPEFLTYFQNEAQLEKSRLLSDRFSAERPKGSFSTLEIQRTEQGDSAMYLCASSWGGRYGYTFGSGTRLTVV.

As DNA, the CDR3 is TGTGCCAGCAGCTTAGTGGGGCCCACAGATACGCAGTATTTT. Its protein is CASSLVGPTDTQYF. The chain links TRBV7-6 to TRBJ2-3; D is possibly TRBD1 (5 bases). Germline V gene data show CDR1 as SGHVS and CDR2 as FNYEAQ. V lost 1 base, J lost 2 bases, and 7 bases lay in between. This CDR3 comprises 14 residues.

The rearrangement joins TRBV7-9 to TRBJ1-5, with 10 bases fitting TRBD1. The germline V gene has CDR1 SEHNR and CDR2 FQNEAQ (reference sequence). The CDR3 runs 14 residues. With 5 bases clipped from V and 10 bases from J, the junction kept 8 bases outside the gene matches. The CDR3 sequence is CASSPTGGRDPQHF. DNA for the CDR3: TGTGCCAGCAGCCCGACAGGGGGCAGGGATCCCCAGCATTTT.

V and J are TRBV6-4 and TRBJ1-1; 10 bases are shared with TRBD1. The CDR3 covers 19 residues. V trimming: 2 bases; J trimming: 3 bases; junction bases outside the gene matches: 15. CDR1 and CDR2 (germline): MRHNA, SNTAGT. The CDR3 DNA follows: TGTGCCAGCAGTGACCCTCATAGGGACAGGGGAGGTAGCGACACTGAAGCTTTCTTT. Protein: CASSDPHRDRGGSDTEAFF.

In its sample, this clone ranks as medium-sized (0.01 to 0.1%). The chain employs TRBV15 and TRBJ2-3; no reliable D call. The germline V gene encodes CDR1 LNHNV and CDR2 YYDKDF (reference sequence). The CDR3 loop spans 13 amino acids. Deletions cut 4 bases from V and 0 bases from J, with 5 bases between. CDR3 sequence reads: CATSTISTDTQYF. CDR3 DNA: TGTGCCACCAGCACTATCAGCACAGATACGCAGTATTTT.

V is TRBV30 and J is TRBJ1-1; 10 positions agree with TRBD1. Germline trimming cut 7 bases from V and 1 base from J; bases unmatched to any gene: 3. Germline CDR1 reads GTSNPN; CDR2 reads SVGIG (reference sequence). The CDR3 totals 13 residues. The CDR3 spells CASGTGANTEAFF. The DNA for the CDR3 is TGTGCCTCCGGGACAGGGGCGAACACTGAAGCTTTCTTT.

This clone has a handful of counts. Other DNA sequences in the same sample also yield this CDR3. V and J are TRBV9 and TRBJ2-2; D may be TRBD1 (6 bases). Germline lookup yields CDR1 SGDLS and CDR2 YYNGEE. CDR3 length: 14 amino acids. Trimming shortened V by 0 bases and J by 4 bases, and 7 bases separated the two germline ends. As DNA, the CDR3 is TGTGCCAGCAGCGTAGGAGGGGGCACCGGGGAGCTGTTTTTT. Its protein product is CASSVGGGTGELFF.

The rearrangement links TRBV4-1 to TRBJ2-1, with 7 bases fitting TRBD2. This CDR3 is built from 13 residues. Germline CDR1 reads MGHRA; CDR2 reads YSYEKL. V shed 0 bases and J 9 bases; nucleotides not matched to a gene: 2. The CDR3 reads CASSQDSGGEQFF. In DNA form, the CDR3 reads TGCGCCAGCAGCCAAGATTCGGGGGGTGAGCAGTTCTTC.

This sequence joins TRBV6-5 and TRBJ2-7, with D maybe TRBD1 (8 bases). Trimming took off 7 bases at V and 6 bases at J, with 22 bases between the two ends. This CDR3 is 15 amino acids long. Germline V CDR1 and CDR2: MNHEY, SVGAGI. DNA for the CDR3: TGTGCCAGCACGGGGGGTGGGGGGACAGGTCCCGAGCAGTACTTC. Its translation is CASTGGGGTGPEQYF.

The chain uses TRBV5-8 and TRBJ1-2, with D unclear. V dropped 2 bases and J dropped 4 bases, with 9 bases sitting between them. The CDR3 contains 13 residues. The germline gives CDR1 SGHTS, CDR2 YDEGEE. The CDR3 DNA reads TGTGCCAGCAGCTTTGCAGGTTTCTATGGCTACACCTTC. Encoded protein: CASSFAGFYGYTF.

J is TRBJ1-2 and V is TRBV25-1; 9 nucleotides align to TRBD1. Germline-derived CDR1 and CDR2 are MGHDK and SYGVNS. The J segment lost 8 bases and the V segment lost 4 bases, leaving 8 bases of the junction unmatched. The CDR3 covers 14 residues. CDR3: CASSVSGTGRGYTF. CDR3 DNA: TGTGCCAGCAGTGTGTCCGGGACAGGGCGGGGCTACACCTTC.